What follows are 19 T cell receptor beta chains derived from one specimen sequenced in a study of identical twins. MiXCR, run by TCRdb on the 5' RACE reads, gives a single entry per CDR3 protein. Here the sample spans hundreds of thousands of distinct CDR3 sequences, about 20% being singletons. These data were also reused for a study on T cells expressing NK-cell markers.

Sequencing was performed on PBMCs. The receptors shown here come from a woman in her late teens or twenties in good health.

In this sample, this clonotype turned up a few times. This chain connects TRBV7-2 to TRBJ2-7; D is unresolved. Germline values: CDR1 SGHTA, CDR2 FQGNSA. CDR3 length: 14 amino acids. V dropped 1 base and J dropped 3 bases, with 10 bases sitting between them. The CDR3 reads CASSLGASLYEQYF. The DNA of the CDR3 is TGTGCCAGCAGCTTAGGGGCTAGTCTCTACGAGCAGTACTTC. The full variable domain, its missing parts supplied by reference TRBV7-2 and TRBJ2-7, is GAGVSQSPSNKVTEKGKDVELRCDPISGHTALYWYRQSLGQGLEFLIYFQGNSAPDKSGLPSDRFSAERTGGSVSTLTIQRTQQEDSAVYLCASSLGASLYEQYFGPGTRLTVT.

The J gene is TRBJ2-3, the V gene TRBV5-6; D is possibly TRBD1 (5 bases). The CDR3 has 12 amino acids. The germline V and J ends were trimmed by 4 bases and 4 bases, with 7 bases remaining between them. Germline V gene lookup returns CDR1 SGHDT and CDR2 YYEEEE. CDR3 protein: CASSGAADTQYF. The CDR3 coding sequence is TGTGCCAGCAGCGGGGCAGCAGATACGCAGTATTTT.

This clonotype was counted a single time. The J gene is TRBJ2-1, the V gene TRBV19; 7 bases align to TRBD2. From germline, CDR1 is LNHDA and CDR2 SQIVND (reference sequence). The V gene end was trimmed by 10 bases and the J gene end by 7 bases; junction bases not matched to a gene: 16. The CDR3 contains 15 residues. CDR3 in amino acids: CATTNVGGPRNEQFF. Written as DNA, the CDR3 is TGTGCCACCACAAATGTGGGAGGGCCACGAAATGAGCAGTTCTTC.

The chain employs TRBV20-1 and TRBJ2-3, with D unresolved. CDR1 DFQATT and CDR2 SNEGSKA come from the germline V gene (reference sequence). V lost 2 bases and J lost 4, with 19 bases in between. This CDR3 is built from 16 residues. CDR3: CSARKGWIRSADTQYF. The CDR3, as DNA: TGCAGTGCTAGAAAAGGATGGATTCGTTCGGCAGATACGCAGTATTTT.

The gene calls are TRBV11-2 and TRBJ1-5; D is unresolved. Per germline, CDR1 SGHAT and CDR2 FQNNGV. This CDR3 has 15 residues. V lost 5 bases and J lost 2, with 13 bases in between. Here the CDR3 DNA reads TGTGCCAGCAGCCGAGGGTCCCAGCGCAATCAGCCCCAGCATTTT. Its protein product is CASSRGSQRNQPQHF.

This clonotype was counted between two and nine times. CDR3 nucleotide sequence: TGTGCCAGCAGCGTCCTAGCGGACAATGAGCAGTTCTTC. Translating gives CASSVLADNEQFF. The chain uses TRBV9 and TRBJ2-1, with TRBD2 matching 7 bases. The CDR3 is made up of 13 amino acids. Germline lookup yields CDR1 SGDLS and CDR2 YYNGEE. The ends lost 2 bases at V and 5 bases at J; junction bases unmatched: 1. Based on the CDR3 plus reference TRBV9 and TRBJ2-1, the full variable domain is DSGVTQTPKHLITATGQRVTLRCSPRSGDLSVYWYQQSLDQGLQFLIQYYNGEERAKGNILERFSAQQFPDLHSELNLSSLELGDSALYFCASSVLADNEQFFGPGTRLTVL.

The table lists this clonotype with a few counts. The rearrangement uses TRBV12-3 or TRBV12-4 and TRBJ1-1, with TRBD1 as a possible D gene (5 bases). V lost 7 bases and J 10 bases, leaving 16 bases between the germline ends. The CDR3 is 12 amino acids. CDR3 coding DNA: TGTGCCAGCAACCTCGGGGGGGTGGGAGCTTTCTTT. Residues: CASNLGGVGAFF.

The V and J genes are TRBV12-3 or TRBV12-4 and TRBJ2-3, with TRBD2 matching 8 bases. This CDR3 spans 16 amino acids. J gave up 1 base and V 2 bases, and 5 bases lay outside the gene matches. The chain's CDR3 is CASSLQPGLGTDTQYF. The CDR3 bases are TGTGCCAGCAGTTTACAACCGGGACTAGGCACAGATACGCAGTATTTT.

This clonotype was picked up a small number of times. The genes are TRBV20-1 and TRBJ1-2; perhaps TRBD1 as D (6 bases). V was shortened by 2 bases and J by 0 bases, with 16 bases between the two germline ends. This CDR3 contains 16 residues. The germline V gene encodes CDR1 DFQATT and CDR2 SNEGSKA (reference sequence). CDR3 nucleotide sequence: TGCAGTGCTAGATACAGTTGGGGGCCCTCTAACTATGGCTACACCTTC. It codes for CSARYSWGPSNYGYTF.

J is TRBJ2-7 and V is TRBV9; D ambiguous. This CDR3 spans 15 amino acids. Germline V gives CDR1 SGDLS, CDR2 YYNGEE. V shed 3 bases and J shed 4 bases, with 17 bases lying between them. CDR3 DNA: TGTGCCAGCAGCGATAAGACCGACGCCTCTTACGAGCAGTACTTC. It yields the protein CASSDKTDASYEQYF.

Only a few counts were recorded for this clonotype. The V and J genes are TRBV25-1 and TRBJ2-5; D is perhaps TRBD2 (7 bases). Between the trimmed V and J ends, which lost 1 base and 6 bases, there was a span of 12 bases. The CDR3 covers 14 residues. Germline V gives CDR1 MGHDK, CDR2 SYGVNS. The CDR3 nucleotides read TGTGCCAGCAGTGAATGGGGAGGGGGAAAGACCCAGTACTTC. Protein: CASSEWGGGKTQYF.

The rearrangement uses TRBV6-2 or TRBV6-3 and TRBJ2-3; TRBD1 matches at 10 bases. This CDR3 contains 15 residues. Germline values: CDR1 MNHEY, CDR2 SVGEGT. V lost 5 bases, J lost 4 bases, and 6 bases stayed unmatched. The CDR3 loop reads CASSPDRGSADTQYF. The CDR3 coding sequence is TGTGCCAGCAGTCCGGACAGGGGGTCGGCAGATACGCAGTATTTT.

The chain couples TRBV20-1 to TRBJ2-1, with TRBD1 identical over 7 bases. Trimming at V came to 3 bases and at J to 7 bases, leaving 3 bases not matched to a gene. This CDR3 comprises 12 residues. The germline CDR1 and CDR2 sequences are DFQATT and SNEGSKA (reference sequence). CDR3: CSASTGVNEQFF. Here the CDR3 DNA reads TGCAGTGCTAGTACAGGGGTAAATGAGCAGTTCTTC.

This clonotype appeared a few times. The gene calls are TRBV20-1 and TRBJ2-3; the D gene is possibly TRBD2 (5 bases). Trimming took off 0 bases at V and 5 bases at J, with 9 bases between the two ends. The CDR3 has 13 amino acids. Germline assignment: CDR1 DFQATT and CDR2 SNEGSKA (reference sequence). CDR3 loop: CSAREGRGDTQYF. Here the CDR3 DNA reads TGCAGTGCTAGAGAAGGCCGGGGAGATACGCAGTATTTT.

In this sample, this clonotype turned up many times. This chain uses TRBV12-3 or TRBV12-4 with TRBJ2-1; D is unresolved. CDR3 length equals 18 residues. Trimming shortened V by 5 bases and J by 6 bases, and 26 bases separated the two germline ends. The CDR3: CASSNLGPAGYRGNEQFF. The DNA of the CDR3 is TGTGCCAGCAGTAACTTAGGGCCGGCAGGTTACCGCGGCAATGAGCAGTTCTTC.

The genes are TRBV7-9 and TRBJ1-3; TRBD1 might be the D (5 bases). The germline V gene has CDR1 SEHNR and CDR2 FQNEAQ (reference sequence). Trimming stripped 4 bases from V and 11 bases from J, with 12 bases between. The CDR3 runs 12 residues. The CDR3 is CASSYSGSAIYF. The CDR3 DNA sequence: TGTGCCAGCAGCTATTCAGGGAGCGCCATATATTTT.

J is TRBJ1-2 and V is TRBV6-1; 8 positions match TRBD1. V lost 9 bases to trimming and J lost 3 bases; unmatched junction nucleotides: 6. Looked up from germline, CDR1 is MNHNS and CDR2 is SASEGT. The CDR3 runs 13 residues. The CDR3 is CASSQGAHYGYTF. The CDR3 DNA is TGTGCCAGTTCGCAGGGGGCACACTATGGCTACACCTTC.

The table lists this clonotype with a few counts. The chain joins TRBV7-9 to TRBJ2-3, with 7 bases that match TRBD1. The CDR3 has 15 amino acids. V shed 5 bases, J shed 5 bases, and the junction held 10 bases outside the gene matches. CDR1 is SEHNR, CDR2 FQNEAQ, per germline (reference sequence). DNA of the CDR3: TGTGCCAGCAGCCGAACAGGGGTTCGAAAAGATACGCAGTATTTT. Amino acid sequence: CASSRTGVRKDTQYF.

The CDR3 DNA sequence: TGTGCCAGCAGTTCCTGGGGCCTCAACACCGGGGAGCTGTTTTTT. Its translation is CASSSWGLNTGELFF. The genes are TRBV6-5 and TRBJ2-2, with a possible D match to TRBD1 (5 bases). This CDR3 comprises 15 residues. Trimming took off 4 bases at V and 2 bases at J, with 11 bases between the two ends. The germline V gene has CDR1 MNHEY and CDR2 SVGAGI.